Shown below are 7 T cell receptor beta chains from a single sample sequenced in a study of T-cell reconstitution after alpha-beta-depleted transplantation in children (dated by TCRdb to the mid-2010s). The intended sense of this specimen's treatment or condition label: allogeneic hematopoietic cell transplantation with graft depleted of TCRalphabeta T cells and CD19 B cells. Libraries were constructed by PCR. TCRdb names Illumina HiSeq 2500 as the instrument used. TCR libraries were prepared with molecular barcoding, using unique molecular identifiers to normalize TCRbeta repertoire quantification. The public reads were quality trimmed at Q25 with fastp and then assembled into clones with MiXCR by TCRdb, keeping productive beta chains. Entries are consolidated by CDR3 protein sequence, retaining the most common genes and DNA. Counted in this sample were approximately 82,000 distinct CDR3 sequences; about 16% of them appeared once. The top ten clonotypes cover about 20% of the sample.

The material sequenced was PBMCs, mostly from graft donor cells, taken 180 days after TCRalphabeta/CD19-depleted stem cell transplant. The receptors originated from a male patient aged 2 to 9 who had a stem cell transplant for acute lymphoblastic leukemia, so the T cells may come from the graft donor.

This clonotype was detected ten times or more. J is TRBJ2-2 and V is TRBV2; maybe TRBD1 (6 bases). Per germline, CDR1 SNHLY and CDR2 FYNNEI. This CDR3 contains 15 residues. V lost 6 bases and J lost 6, with 17 bases in between. CDR3 DNA: TGTGCCAGCAGAGTGGATTCAGGGGACCCCGGGGAGCTGTTTTTT. Amino acid sequence: CASRVDSGDPGELFF. Full variable domain (rest looked up from reference TRBV2 and TRBJ2-2): EPEVTQTPSHQVTQMGQEVILRCVPISNHLYFYWYRQILGQKVEFLVSFYNNEISEKSEIFDDQFSVERPDGSNFTLKIRSTKLEDSAMYFCASRVDSGDPGELFFGEGSRLTVL.

As concerns this clonotype: An end of the junction does not agree with germline; a read error may underlie this. The chain employs TRBV12-3 or TRBV12-4 and TRBJ2-7; D is unclear. The CDR3 has 13 residues. CDR3 loop: CASSFDGSRRLHF. The CDR3, as DNA: TGTGCCAGCAGTTTCGACGGTTCGAGACGACTGCACTTC.

This chain uses TRBV27 with TRBJ2-1; tentatively, D is TRBD1 or TRBD2 (5 bases each). From germline, CDR1 is MNHEY and CDR2 SMNVEV (reference sequence). Trimming took 5 bases from V and 9 from J, leaving 17 bases between them. The length of the CDR3 is 14 residues. CDR3 sequence (DNA): TGTGCCAGCAGTCGTGACCCGAGGGGCTTTGAGCAGTTCTTC. Translated, it gives CASSRDPRGFEQFF.

The CDR3 region is CASSSRDRGNYGYTF. The CDR3 DNA reads TGTGCCAGCAGCTCCCGGGACAGGGGAAACTATGGCTACACCTTC. This chain connects TRBV7-2 to TRBJ1-2; 10 nucleotides agree with TRBD1. V was clipped by 4 bases and J by 2 bases; unmatched bases: 4. Per the germline V gene, CDR1 is SGHTA and CDR2 is FQGNSA. CDR3 length equals 15 residues.

This clonotype occurred a few times. This chain uses TRBV6-2 or TRBV6-3 with TRBJ2-3, with D perhaps assigned TRBD1 or TRBD2 (5 bases each). Between the trimmed V and J ends, which lost 6 bases and 3 bases, there was a span of 16 bases. This CDR3 is 15 amino acids long. CDR1 and CDR2 from the germline V gene are MNHEY and SVGEGT. Here the CDR3 reads CASSPGTSGTDTQYF. The CDR3 DNA is TGTGCCAGCAGCCCAGGGACCTCCGGAACAGATACGCAGTATTTT.

This clonotype has at least ten counts. This chain joins TRBV10-3 and TRBJ1-5; D ambiguous. Trimming shortened V by 7 bases and J by 2 bases, and 9 bases separated the two germline ends. The CDR3 length is 13 residues. Looked up from germline, CDR1 is ENHRY and CDR2 is SYGVKD. The chain's CDR3 is CAINSGGNQPQHF. CDR3 nucleotide sequence: TGTGCCATCAATTCCGGGGGCAATCAGCCCCAGCATTTT.

This clonotype was seen a few times. The chain is built from TRBV29-1 and TRBJ2-2; D is perhaps TRBD1 (6 bases). CDR1 is SQVTM, CDR2 ANQGSEA, per germline. The CDR3 totals 14 residues. V was trimmed by 7 bases and J by 0 bases, leaving 12 bases between them. As DNA, the CDR3 is TGCAGCGCTTCGGGACAAACGAACACCGGGGAGCTGTTTTTT. Encoded protein: CSASGQTNTGELFF.